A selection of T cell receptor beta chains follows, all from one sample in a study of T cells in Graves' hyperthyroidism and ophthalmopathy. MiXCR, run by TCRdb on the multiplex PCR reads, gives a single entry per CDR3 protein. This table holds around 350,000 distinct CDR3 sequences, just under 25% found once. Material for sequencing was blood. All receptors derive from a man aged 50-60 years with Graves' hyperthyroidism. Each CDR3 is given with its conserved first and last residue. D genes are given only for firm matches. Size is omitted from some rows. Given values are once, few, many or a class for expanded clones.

TGTGCCAGCAGCTTAGCGGTGGGGACAGCCGTCTCTGGAAACACCATATATTTT CASSLAVGTAVSGNTIYF TRBV7-8 few TRBJ1-3 TRBD1
TGTGCCACCGCCGGACTAGCAGTCTACGAGCAGTACTTC CATAGLAVYEQYF TRBV10-3 many TRBJ2-7 TRBD2
TGTGCCAGCAGTGAACGGGCAGGGGGTGATACGCAGTATTTT CASSERAGGDTQYF TRBV6-1 NA TRBJ2-3 TRBD1
TGTGCCAGCAGAGGATCCGGACAGCGAGGTTATAATTCACCCCTCCACTTT CASRGSGQRGYNSPLHF TRBV7-3 NA TRBJ1-6 NA
TGTGCCAGCAGTTCTGCAGGTTTACCCTCCTACAATGAGCAGTTCTTC CASSSAGLPSYNEQFF TRBV7-3 few TRBJ2-1 NA
TGTGCCAGTAAACGTGACAGGGGTATACAGCCCCAGCATTTT CASKRDRGIQPQHF TRBV19 NA TRBJ1-5 TRBD1
TGTGCCAGTAAGCGGGACTGGAACTCCTACGAGCAGTACTTC CASKRDWNSYEQYF TRBV19 few TRBJ2-7 TRBD2
TGTGCCAGCAGCTTAGAGTCTGGGAGGACTGAAGCTTTCTTT CASSLESGRTEAFF TRBV7-9 few TRBJ1-1 NA
TGTGCCAGCACCCGACAGGTGGGGAGCATGAACACTGAAGCTTTCTTT CASTRQVGSMNTEAFF TRBV7-9 NA TRBJ1-1 NA
TGCGCCAGCAGCTTCGGGCAGGCCCCCCAAGAGACCCAGTACTTC CASSFGQAPQETQYF TRBV5-1 few TRBJ2-5 NA
TGCAGTGCTGAATACGGACTAGCGGGCTCCTACGAGCAGTACTTC CSAEYGLAGSYEQYF TRBV20-1 many TRBJ2-7 TRBD2
TGTGCCAGCAGTGCATTTACTAGCGGGGTCAGCTCCTACGAGCAGTACTTC CASSAFTSGVSSYEQYF TRBV6-1 NA TRBJ2-7 TRBD2